This T cell receptor beta chain was captured by sequencing in a study of blood T cell repertoires in COVID-19. About the research overall: From the United States, Italy and Spain came samples of acute and convalescent COVID-19. Sources were T cells, B-cell-depleted T cells, or PBMCs; the material itself was cDNA or gDNA.

The table came from immunoSEQ multiplex PCR; TCRdb's copy has only in-frame clones and leaves some out. The data contain more than 85,000 clones, around 76% of them singletons. The receptor's source is a woman in her 70s with acute or convalescent COVID-19. Sequences were obtained from peripheral blood.

The CDR3 bases are TGTGCCAGCAGTCGGACAGCTAACTATGGCTACACCTTC. Its protein is CASSRTANYGYTF. The chain joins TRBV27 to TRBJ1-2, with a weak D call TRBD1 (6 bases). The germline gives CDR1 MNHEY, CDR2 SMNVEV (reference sequence). There are 13 residues in the CDR3. With 5 bases removed from V and 0 bases from J, the gap between germline ends came to 7 bases.